The clone carrying this TCR beta chain has just a few counts. Its specificity is not known. These data belong to a study of post-analysis software for immune sequencing data. Points from the study as a whole: Batch-mates among the samples co-clustered strongly by F measure. In patients, about 5 TRBV segments were more frequent than in controls, with TRBV5-6, TRBV5-1 and TRBV20-1 among them.

TCR beta libraries were prepared from cDNA with unique molecular identifiers. MiXCR, applied by TCRdb to the PCR reads, yields one record per CDR3 protein. The table shows 750,000 to 950,000 distinct CDR3 sequences, with roughly 58% occurring only once. The CDR3 is 15 residues long. Germline trimming cut 2 bases from V and 5 bases from J; bases unmatched to any gene: 5. The germline gives CDR1 LGHDT, CDR2 YNNKEL (reference sequence). Material: blood. The rearrangement links TRBV3-1 to TRBJ2-1, with 8 bases fitting TRBD2. The TCR originated in a girl aged 10-17 years with multiple sclerosis. CDR3: CASSQQLAAHNEQFF. The CDR3 DNA reads TGTGCCAGCAGCCAACAACTAGCGGCCCACAATGAGCAGTTCTTC.